This TCR beta chain is from a study of shared clonotypes between healthy human individuals. A single count supports this clone. The antigen remains unidentified. Donors included only healthy HIV-negative adults lacking recent acute infections or vaccinations. Every one of the donors was a Caucasian adult that lived in Nashville, Tennessee. Study-wide points: Shared clonotypes across all four donors exceeded non-shared ones in generation probability.

Per the original data handling: ImmunoSEQ output lacked quality scores and full-length reads, limiting matched filtering. Some clones are missing from TCRdb's copy, which holds only in-frame ones; the method was immunoSEQ multiplex PCR. The V and J calls and clone size were taken over from that table, and D and trimming were inferred from the DNA. This sample has 2 million to 2.5 million clones, with 80% to 95% found just once. This CDR3 contains 18 residues. Deletions cut 4 bases from V and 11 bases from J, with 32 bases between. The germline V gene has CDR1 MGHRA and CDR2 YSYEKL. This rearrangement joins TRBV4-1 to TRBJ1-1, with a weak D call TRBD1 (6 bases). Sample: naive CD4+ T cells from PBMCs. Subset given: CD45RA+ positively selected. The origin of this receptor is a man between 18 and 29 years old in good health. Some clones in this sample may be carry-over from other donors' samples. CDR3 in amino acids: CASSPMPRQGKLAWRAFF. The CDR3, as DNA: TGCGCCAGCAGCCCCATGCCCCGGCAGGGGAAGTTAGCCTGGCGGGCTTTCTTT.